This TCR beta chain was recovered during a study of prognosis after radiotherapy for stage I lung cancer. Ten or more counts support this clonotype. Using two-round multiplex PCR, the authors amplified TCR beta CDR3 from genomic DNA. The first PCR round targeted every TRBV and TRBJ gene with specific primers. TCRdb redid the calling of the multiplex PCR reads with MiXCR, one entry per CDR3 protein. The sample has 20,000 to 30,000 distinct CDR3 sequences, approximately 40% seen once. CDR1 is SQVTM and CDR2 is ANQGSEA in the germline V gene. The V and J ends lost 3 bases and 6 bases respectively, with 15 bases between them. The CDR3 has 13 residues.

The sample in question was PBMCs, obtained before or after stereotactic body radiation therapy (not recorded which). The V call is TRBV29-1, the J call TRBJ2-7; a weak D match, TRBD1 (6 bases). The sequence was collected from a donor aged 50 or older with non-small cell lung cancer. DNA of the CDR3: TGCAGCGTTGAGATCAGCAAAGGGGGCGAGCAGTACTTC. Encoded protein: CSVEISKGGEQYF.